A selection of T cell receptor beta chains follows, all from one sample in a study of cytomegalovirus exposure and HLA in healthy donors. The data were produced by immunoSEQ multiplex PCR, yet TCRdb's version contains in-frame clones alone and is incomplete. Of approximately 170,000 clones in the sample, about 85% are singletons; the top ten hold 1%. Sequenced sample: PBMCs. These receptors were taken from a boy aged 2 to 9 in good health and CMV-seronegative. CDR3s include the opening cysteine and the closing phenylalanine or tryptophan. A D gene is named only where the DNA matches it firmly. A row's size may be missing; if present it is once, few, many or a size class.

>once|NA|TRBV5-4|TRBJ1-1
TGTGCCAGCAGCACGGACAGATCGAACACTGAAGCTTTCTTT
CASSTDRSNTEAFF
>NA|TRBD2|TRBV4-1|TRBJ2-1
TGCGCCAGCAGCCCAATCACTAGCGGGAGACGAAGTGAGCAGTTCTTC
CASSPITSGRRSEQFF
>few|NA|TRBV28|TRBJ2-7
TGTGCCAGCAGTCCGGACAGCATATTACCCTACGAGCAGTACTTC
CASSPDSILPYEQYF
>once|NA|TRBV27|TRBJ1-5
TGTGCCAGCAGTTTGAGCGGGGGTGGTCAGCCCCAGCATTTT
CASSLSGGGQPQHF
>NA|NA|TRBV2|TRBJ1-1
TGTGCCAGCAGTGAAGCGGCCGGGACAAGAGCTTTCTTT
CASSEAAGTRAFF
>NA|TRBD1|TRBV2|TRBJ1-2
TGTGCCAGCAGCGCAAGGGGACCAGGGGGATATGGCTACACCTTC
CASSARGPGGYGYTF
>NA|NA|TRBV28|TRBJ1-6
TGTGCCAGCAGGAGAGATAATTCACCCCTCCACTTT
CASRRDNSPLHF
>NA|NA|TRBV28|TRBJ2-5
TGTGCCAGCAGTGGGGGGACTGACTCGGAGACCCAGTACTTC
CASSGGTDSETQYF
>NA|NA|TRBV30|TRBJ1-5
TGTGCCTGGAGGGACAGTCATAGCAATCAGCCCCAGCATTTT
CAWRDSHSNQPQHF
>NA|NA|TRBV15|TRBJ2-3
TGTGCCACCTCAATAGAAGATACGCAGTATTTT
CATSIEDTQYF
>NA|TRBD2|TRBV28|TRBJ2-3
TGTGCCAGCAGTTCCCCCGGGACTAGCGGGAGTGGGGCAGATACGCAGTATTTT
CASSSPGTSGSGADTQYF
>NA|TRBD1|TRBV19|TRBJ1-5
TGTACCAGTACCCAAACGGGACAGGGGGTTAATAGCAATCAGCCCCAGCATTTT
CTSTQTGQGVNSNQPQHF
>NA|NA|TRBV15|TRBJ2-2
TGTGCCACCAGCAGACCCCAGGGGATGGTCGCCGGGGAGCTGTTTTTT
CATSRPQGMVAGELFF
>NA|NA|TRBV9|TRBJ1-1
TGTGCCAGCAGGGGGACAAAAGGAGGTCAGGGGAAAACTGAAGCTTTCTTT
CASRGTKGGQGKTEAFF
>NA|TRBD2|TRBV19|TRBJ2-1
TGTGCCAGTAGGGCCCCCGGGAGGGCCAACAATGAGCAGTTCTTC
CASRAPGRANNEQFF
>few|NA|TRBV28|TRBJ1-2
TGTGCCAGCACCTGGGTGGACACCACCAGCTATGGCTACACCTTC
CASTWVDTTSYGYTF
>once|NA|TRBV5-7|TRBJ2-5
TGTGCCAGCAGATATCTACAGGGAAAAGAGACCCAGTACTTC
CASRYLQGKETQYF
>once|NA|TRBV6-5|TRBJ1-2
TGTGCCAGCAGTCCCCTCGGCGGCGACTATGGCTACACCTTC
CASSPLGGDYGYTF
>NA|NA|TRBV18|TRBJ2-5
TGTGCCAGCTCACCACCTTCACTACCGAGGGAGACCCAGTACTTC
CASSPPSLPRETQYF
>once|TRBD1|TRBV28|TRBJ1-2
TGTGCCACCGAATTACCGGGACAGGGATTAGGTGGCTACACCTTC
CATELPGQGLGGYTF
>NA|NA|TRBV6-6|TRBJ2-5
TGTGCCAGCAGTTACTCGAAGACAGTCCAAGAGACCCAGTACTTC
CASSYSKTVQETQYF
>NA|NA|TRBV28|TRBJ2-7
TGTGCCAGCAGTTTCGACAGCTACGAGCAGTACTTC
CASSFDSYEQYF
>NA|NA|TRBV11-3|TRBJ1-1
TGTGCCAGCAGCTTAGATCAACGGACTGAAGCTTTCTTT
CASSLDQRTEAFF
>NA|NA|TRBV30|TRBJ2-1
TGTGCCTGGAAACTCTCTGGCTCCTACAATGAGCAGTTCTTC
CAWKLSGSYNEQFF
>NA|TRBD1|TRBV14|TRBJ2-1
TGTGCCAGCAGCGTACAATCCGGGACAGGGATCGTCAATGAGCAGTTCTTC
CASSVQSGTGIVNEQFF
>NA|TRBD1|TRBV6-1|TRBJ1-3
TGTGCCAGCAGGACAGGGGGCTGGGACACCATATATTTT
CASRTGGWDTIYF
>NA|TRBD2|TRBV5-1|TRBJ2-7
TGCGCCAGCAGCCTAAAGACTAGCGGACTTTACGAGCAGTACTTC
CASSLKTSGLYEQYF
>NA|NA|TRBV13|TRBJ2-2
TGTGCCAGCAGCTTAGGGGGAGGAACCGGGGAGCTGTTTTTT
CASSLGGGTGELFF
>NA|TRBD2|TRBV10-3|TRBJ2-3
TGTGCCATCAGTGAAGGAGCGGGGGGGCCCGGAGATACGCAGTATTTT
CAISEGAGGPGDTQYF
>NA|NA|TRBV7-9|TRBJ1-1
TGTTCCAGCAGTATAACAGGGAACCCTGAAGCTTTCTTT
CSSSITGNPEAFF
>NA|NA|TRBV5-1|TRBJ2-2
TGCGCCAGCAGCTTGGCCGTCCCCGGGGAGCTGTTTTTT
CASSLAVPGELFF
>NA|NA|TRBV6-5|TRBJ2-7
TGTGCCAGCAGATACCGGGACTCGACCTACGAGCAGTACTTC
CASRYRDSTYEQYF
>NA|NA|TRBV11-2|TRBJ1-1
TGTGCCAGCACCCGGGGTTATGGGAACACTGAAGCTTTCTTT
CASTRGYGNTEAFF
>NA|NA|TRBV6-1|TRBJ1-6
TGTGCCAGCAGCCCCGTTAATTCACCCCTCCACTTT
CASSPVNSPLHF
>NA|NA|TRBV27|TRBJ2-1
TGTGCCAGCAGTTTACAGGGGCCCTACAATGAGCAGTTCTTC
CASSLQGPYNEQFF
>NA|TRBD2|TRBV27|TRBJ2-7
TGTGCCAGCGGGGCAGGCGGGGGGCGAACCTCCTACGAGCAGTACTTC
CASGAGGGRTSYEQYF
>NA|TRBD2|TRBV6-1|TRBJ2-7
TGTGCCAGCAGTGAAGTAGCGGGGCAAAATTACGAGCAGTACTTC
CASSEVAGQNYEQYF
>NA|NA|TRBV6-5|TRBJ1-6
TGTGCCAGCAGTTACTCGGGGGGGAATTCACCCCTCCACTTT
CASSYSGGNSPLHF
>NA|NA|TRBV7-9|TRBJ2-2
TGTGCCACCCAGGGCAGGGTTGGCACCGGGGAGCTGTTTTTT
CATQGRVGTGELFF
>NA|TRBD1|TRBV6-6|TRBJ1-1
TGTGCCAGCAGTAGACAGGGGGAGGCGAATACTGAAGCTTTCTTT
CASSRQGEANTEAFF
>NA|NA|TRBV6-4|TRBJ2-3
TGTGCCAGCAGTGCTATATGTGAAAGCACAGATACGCAGTATTTT
CASSAICESTDTQYF